Shown below are 10 T cell receptor beta chains from a single sample sequenced in a study of blood T cell repertoires in COVID-19 (dated by TCRdb to between 2020 and 2021). The library was generated by the immunoSEQ multiplex PCR assay. TCRdb provides this immuneACCESS table in a form limited to in-frame rearrangements. Some clones are lacking; in checked studies, under half of them reflect an unresolved V gene, and why the rest are absent is not known. The sample has roughly 63,000 clones on record, approximately 79% of them singletons. Of the sample, 25% to 35% is held by the ten largest clones. Specimen: peripheral blood. These receptors were collected from a human donor in a cohort sampled during active COVID-19.

The chain combines TRBV5-5 with TRBJ1-3, with 7 bases identical to TRBD1. V was pared by 4 bases and J by 0 bases, with 4 bases of the junction left unmatched. Germline V CDR1 and CDR2: SGHKS, YYEKEE (reference sequence). The CDR3 length is 15 residues. The DNA of the CDR3 is TGTGCCAGCAGCCGGACAGGCAACTCTGGAAACACCATATATTTT. It codes for CASSRTGNSGNTIYF.

The chain joins TRBV5-6 to TRBJ2-5, with 10 bases fitting TRBD2. Germline lookup yields CDR1 SGHDT and CDR2 YYEEEE. J lost 5 bases, V lost 0 bases, and 4 bases had no gene match. The CDR3 has 15 amino acids. In DNA form, the CDR3 reads TGTGCCAGCAGCTTGGTTCTAGCGGGAGTGGAGACCCAGTACTTC. It specifies CASSLVLAGVETQYF. Full variable domain (outside the CDR3, taken from reference TRBV5-6 and TRBJ2-5): DAGVTQSPTHLIKTRGQQVTLRCSPKSGHDTVSWYQQALGQGPQFIFQYYEEEERQRGNFPDRFSGHQFPNYSSELNVNALLLGDSALYLCASSLVLAGVETQYFGPGTRLLVL.

This clone was seen a few times. The V gene is TRBV7-9, the J gene TRBJ2-7, with D possibly being TRBD2 (6 bases). V shed 5 bases and J shed 5 bases, with 13 bases lying between them. This CDR3 spans 13 amino acids. The germline CDR1 and CDR2 sequences are SEHNR and FQNEAQ (reference sequence). CDR3 sequence reads: CASSPRGFDEQYF. The CDR3 region has the DNA TGTGCCAGCAGCCCCCGGGGGTTCGACGAGCAGTACTTC.

The chain uses TRBV6-5 and TRBJ2-7, with D uncertain. The CDR3 length is 10 residues. The V gene's germline CDR1 is MNHEY and CDR2 SVGAGI. V gave up 6 bases and J gave up 4 bases, with 4 bases separating them. In DNA form, the CDR3 reads TGTGCCAGCAGCTTATACGAGCAGTACTTC. Its translation is CASSLYEQYF.

The chain employs TRBV11-2 and TRBJ1-2; 8 positions agree with TRBD1. After removal of 5 bases from V and 5 bases from J, the junction contained 10 bases not matched to a gene. This CDR3 has 15 amino acids. Germline loops: CDR1 SGHAT, CDR2 FQNNGV. The CDR3 DNA is TGTGCCAGCAGCCTATCCGGACAGGGCCCTTATGGCTACACCTTC. This codes for CASSLSGQGPYGYTF. The complete variable domain, with remaining parts taken from reference TRBV11-2 and TRBJ1-2, reads EAGVAQSPRYKIIEKRQSVAFWCNPISGHATLYWYQQILGQGPKLLIQFQNNGVVDDSQLPKDRFSAERLKGVDSTLKIQPAKLEDSAVYLCASSLSGQGPYGYTFGSGTRLTVV.

The rearrangement uses TRBV24-1 and TRBJ2-5; 7 nucleotides match TRBD1. Germline assignment: CDR1 KGHDR and CDR2 SFDVKD. V lost 5 bases and J lost 1; bases outside the gene matches: 6. This CDR3 contains 15 residues. The CDR3 region is CATSGTGQSQETQYF. CDR3 DNA sequence: TGTGCCACCAGTGGCACGGGACAGAGCCAAGAGACCCAGTACTTC.

This rearrangement joins TRBV7-2 to TRBJ2-3; 13 bases line up with TRBD2. The germline V gene encodes CDR1 SGHTA and CDR2 FQGNSA. J lost 4 bases, V lost 5 bases, and 6 bases had no gene match. The CDR3 extends over 16 amino acids. The CDR3 loop reads CASSQLAGGVADTQYF. CDR3 nucleotide sequence: TGTGCCAGCAGCCAACTAGCGGGAGGGGTGGCAGATACGCAGTATTTT.

This chain joins TRBV3-1 (or the pseudogene TRBV3-2) and TRBJ1-4; the D gene is possibly TRBD1 (6 bases). Between the trimmed V and J ends, which lost 1 base and 4 bases, there was a span of 19 bases. CDR1 and CDR2 (germline): LGHDT, YNNKEL (reference sequence). This CDR3 has 18 residues. The DNA of the CDR3 is TGTGCCAGCAGCCAAGGATTGGACCGTCAGGGGATTAATGAAAAACTGTTTTTT. This translates into CASSQGLDRQGINEKLFF.

This sequence joins TRBV27 and TRBJ2-1; 7 bases map to TRBD1. This CDR3 is built from 14 residues. V lost 5 bases and J lost 4; bases outside the gene matches: 5. Germline V gene lookup returns CDR1 MNHEY and CDR2 SMNVEV (reference sequence). The CDR3 DNA is TGTGCCAGCAGTCTTGGACAGGCGTACAATGAGCAGTTCTTC. It codes for CASSLGQAYNEQFF.

Here the CDR3 DNA reads TGTGCCAGCATCGAGGGAGGGGCGAATCAGCCCCAGCATTTT. Amino acid sequence: CASIEGGANQPQHF. V and J are TRBV6-6 and TRBJ1-5; D may be TRBD1 (5 bases). The CDR3 has 14 amino acids. Per the germline V gene, CDR1 is MNHNY and CDR2 is SVGAGI (reference sequence). V was pared by 7 bases and J by 4 bases, with 14 bases between.